The rows below give T cell receptor beta chains drawn from one sample of a study of regulatory T cells in long-lasting Graves disease. Each CDR3 protein is one row after TCRdb ran MiXCR on the multiplex PCR reads. In the table there are hundreds of thousands of distinct CDR3 sequences, roughly 15% of which are singletons. The same data also went into a second study, on T cells in Graves' hyperthyroidism and ophthalmopathy.

Sample: peripheral blood mononuclear cells (PBMCs), taken at new diagnosis, from a patient treated with antithyroid drugs. The origin of the receptors is a woman aged 25 to 39 with Graves disease. The CDR3 runs from the conserved cysteine through the conserved F or W. D genes are given only for firm matches. The size entry is marked missing in some rows and otherwise reads once, few, many or a size class.

NA,NA,TRBV3-1,15,TRBJ2-7,CASSQDPQETYEQYF,TGTGCCAGCAGCCAAGATCCGCAGGAAACCTACGAGCAGTACTTC
TRBD1,many,TRBV7-2,15,TRBJ1-4,CASSLRQGQNEKLFF,TGTGCCAGCAGCTTAAGACAGGGGCAAAATGAAAAACTGTTTTTT
TRBD1,many,TRBV12-3/TRBV12-4,14,TRBJ1-5,CASSTGGLNQPQHF,TGTGCCAGCAGTACAGGGGGCCTCAATCAGCCCCAGCATTTT
NA,many,TRBV5-1,15,TRBJ2-7,CASSLRSEGPYEQYF,TGCGCCAGCAGCTTGAGGTCTGAAGGGCCCTACGAGCAGTACTTC
TRBD1,NA,TRBV24-1,12,TRBJ1-1,CATSARDSEAFF,TGTGCCACCAGTGCCCGGGACAGTGAAGCTTTCTTT
NA,many,TRBV7-3,15,TRBJ2-4,CASSLDPVAGSIQYF,TGTGCCAGCAGCTTAGATCCGGTGGCGGGGAGCATTCAGTACTTC
NA,NA,TRBV10-3,12,TRBJ2-7,CAIRGDSYEQYF,TGTGCCATCAGGGGCGACTCCTACGAGCAGTACTTC
NA,NA,TRBV13,20,TRBJ1-5,CASSLRTKQGNLRGNQPQHF,TGTGCCAGCAGCTTACGGACCAAACAGGGAAATTTACGGGGAAATCAGCCCCAGCATTTT
NA,NA,TRBV27,16,TRBJ2-1,CASTSGQSSSYNEQFF,TGTGCCTCCACAAGCGGTCAATCGAGCTCCTACAATGAGCAGTTCTTC
TRBD1,many,TRBV20-1,14,TRBJ2-2,CSVTRTGVTGELFF,TGCAGTGTAACAAGGACAGGGGTCACCGGGGAGCTGTTTTTT
NA,many,TRBV3-1,13,TRBJ2-1,CASSQERSNEQFF,TGTGCCAGCAGCCAAGAACGGAGCAATGAGCAGTTCTTC
TRBD2,few,TRBV20-1,14,TRBJ2-7,CSARGLADSYEQYF,TGCAGTGCTAGAGGACTAGCGGACTCCTACGAGCAGTACTTC
TRBD1,NA,TRBV6-1,18,TRBJ2-2,CASSQGRAGTGDTGELFF,TGTGCCAGCAGTCAGGGGCGGGCCGGGACAGGGGACACCGGGGAGCTGTTTTTT
NA,many,TRBV11-3,13,TRBJ2-1,CASSLDPGGEQFF,TGTGCCAGCAGCTTAGATCCCGGCGGGGAGCAGTTCTTC
NA,NA,TRBV18,16,TRBJ2-1,CASSLGRSTSYNEQFF,TGTGCCAGCTCACTAGGGAGGTCCACATCCTACAATGAGCAGTTCTTC
NA,NA,TRBV20-1,13,TRBJ1-4,CSARAQGGEKLFF,TGCAGTGCTAGGGCGCAGGGCGGCGAAAAACTGTTTTTT
TRBD1,many,TRBV2,13,TRBJ2-7,CASRGDRLYEQYF,TGTGCCAGCAGAGGGGACAGGCTCTACGAGCAGTACTTC
TRBD2,many,TRBV7-9,16,TRBJ2-7,CASSLEGTSGLYEQYF,TGTGCCAGCAGCTTAGAAGGGACTAGCGGGCTCTACGAGCAGTACTTC
NA,many,TRBV6-2/TRBV6-3,14,TRBJ2-7,CASSVMESSYEQYF,TGTGCCAGCAGTGTGATGGAGAGCTCCTACGAGCAGTACTTC
NA,NA,TRBV14,13,TRBJ1-1,CASSQLPGLEAFF,TGTGCCAGCAGCCAACTACCGGGCCTCGAAGCTTTCTTT
TRBD1,few,TRBV9,15,TRBJ1-3,CASSLKGQTGNTIYF,TGTGCCAGCAGCTTGAAGGGACAGACTGGAAACACCATATATTTT
TRBD1,few,TRBV4-1,14,TRBJ1-5,CASSQADRESPQHF,TGCGCCAGCAGCCAAGCCGACAGGGAATCGCCCCAGCATTTT
NA,few,TRBV30,15,TRBJ2-7,CAWRGIKGGSYEQYF,TGTGCCTGGAGGGGTATCAAAGGGGGCTCCTACGAGCAGTACTTC
NA,many,TRBV7-9,15,TRBJ1-2,CASSATGGTQDGYTF,TGTGCCAGCAGCGCCACGGGTGGGACCCAGGATGGCTACACCTTC
NA,few,TRBV6-2/TRBV6-3,13,TRBJ2-2,CASRESTAGELFF,TGTGCCAGCAGGGAATCGACCGCCGGGGAGCTGTTTTTT
NA,many,TRBV28,15,TRBJ2-5,CASRDRGTPQETQYF,TGTGCCAGCAGGGATAGGGGCACCCCACAAGAGACCCAGTACTTC
TRBD2,many,TRBV6-2/TRBV6-3,14,TRBJ2-1,CAVAWTSGFNEQFF,TGTGCCGTCGCTTGGACTAGCGGGTTTAATGAGCAGTTCTTC
NA,many,TRBV20-1,14,TRBJ2-7,CSAGGWEPPYEQYF,TGCAGTGCCGGCGGTTGGGAACCGCCCTACGAGCAGTACTTC
NA,few,TRBV5-1,15,TRBJ2-2,CASSRDFGYTGELFF,TGCGCCAGCAGCCGGGACTTTGGATACACCGGGGAGCTGTTTTTT
NA,many,TRBV5-8,11,TRBJ2-1,CASSGGNEQFF,TGTGCCAGCAGCGGGGGTAATGAGCAGTTCTTC
NA,NA,TRBV6-1,15,TRBJ2-7,CASRRDASSSYEQYF,TGTGCCAGCAGGCGGGACGCCTCGTCCTCCTACGAGCAGTACTTC
NA,NA,TRBV19,15,TRBJ2-3,CASTIGSKSSDTQYF,TGTGCCAGTACCATTGGGAGTAAGAGTTCAGATACGCAGTATTTT
NA,many,TRBV11-2,15,TRBJ2-1,CASTRPGRGYNEQFF,TGTGCCAGCACCAGACCGGGGCGCGGCTACAATGAGCAGTTCTTC
TRBD1,many,TRBV28,15,TRBJ1-2,CASELPQSPGGAHTF,TGTGCCAGCGAGCTTCCTCAGTCCCCAGGGGGCGCACACACCTTC
NA,many,TRBV28,15,TRBJ1-1,CASSFVDRMNTEAFF,TGTGCCAGCAGTTTTGTTGACCGTATGAACACTGAAGCTTTCTTT
TRBD2,NA,TRBV7-6,16,TRBJ2-7,CASSLVLAGFSYEQYF,TGTGCCAGCAGCTTAGTACTAGCGGGGTTCTCCTACGAGCAGTACTTC
TRBD1,many,TRBV6-1,17,TRBJ2-3,CASTFIPGGIEADTQYF,TGTGCCAGCACCTTTATCCCAGGGGGTATAGAAGCAGATACGCAGTATTTT
NA,NA,TRBV19,16,TRBJ2-7,CASSSGWEETAYEQYF,TGTGCCAGTAGTTCGGGCTGGGAGGAGACAGCCTACGAGCAGTACTTC
NA,once,TRBV9,15,TRBJ2-7,CASSSPRSPQGEQYF,TGTGCCAGCAGCTCCCCCCGTAGTCCTCAAGGCGAGCAGTACTTC
NA,many,TRBV7-9,12,TRBJ1-2,CASSSHLYGYTF,TGTGCCAGCAGCTCCCACCTCTATGGCTACACCTTC
TRBD2,NA,TRBV18,19,TRBJ2-3,CASSPQGAIFAGGPYTQYF,TGTGCCAGCTCACCACAGGGGGCGATTTTTGCGGGAGGGCCATATACGCAGTATTTT
NA,NA,TRBV5-1,15,TRBJ1-6,CASSVDGLGNSPLHF,TGCGCCAGCAGCGTAGACGGCCTAGGGAATTCACCCCTCCACTTT
NA,NA,TRBV20-1,12,TRBJ2-5,CSARRVWETQYF,TGCAGTGCGAGAAGGGTATGGGAGACCCAGTACTTC
NA,many,TRBV29-1,12,TRBJ1-1,CSVVTGDTEAFF,TGCAGCGTTGTCACCGGGGACACTGAAGCTTTCTTT
NA,many,TRBV2,14,TRBJ2-7,CASSEGRETYEQYF,TGTGCCAGCAGTGAAGGGCGAGAGACCTACGAGCAGTACTTC
NA,many,TRBV28,15,TRBJ2-7,CAIGESRTTSREQYF,TGTGCCATCGGGGAGAGCCGGACCACGTCTAGGGAGCAGTACTTC